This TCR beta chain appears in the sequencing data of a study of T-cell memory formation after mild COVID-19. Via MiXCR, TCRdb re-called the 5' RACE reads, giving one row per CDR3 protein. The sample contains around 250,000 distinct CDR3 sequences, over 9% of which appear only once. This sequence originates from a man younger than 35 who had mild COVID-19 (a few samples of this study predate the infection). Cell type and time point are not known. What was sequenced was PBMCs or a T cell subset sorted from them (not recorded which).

CDR3 bases: TGTGCCAGCAGCTTAGGGGGACAGCCGAACTATAATTCACCCCTCCACTTT. Translated, it gives CASSLGGQPNYNSPLHF. The genes are TRBV7-2 and TRBJ1-6; 7 bases line up with TRBD1. This CDR3 spans 17 amino acids. Germline CDR1 SGHTA, CDR2 FQGNSA. Germline trimming cut 1 base from V and 3 bases from J; bases unmatched to any gene: 6.